The 28 T cell receptor beta chains below all came from one sample that was sequenced in a study of identical twins. TCRdb passed the 5' RACE reads through MiXCR, listing each CDR3 protein once. The table lists 1.5 million to 2 million distinct CDR3 sequences, roughly 35% of them singletons. The material sequenced was cord blood. Every receptor here comes from a newborn girl in good health.

The J gene is TRBJ2-1, the V gene TRBV14, with D possibly called TRBD1 or TRBD2 (5 bases each). Per germline, CDR1 SGHDN and CDR2 FVKESK. The CDR3 has 15 amino acids. The V end was cut by 4 bases, the J end by 3 bases, with 13 bases between. The CDR3 loop reads CASSPGRGLYNEQFF. The CDR3, as DNA: TGTGCCAGCAGCCCCGGCCGGGGCCTCTACAATGAGCAGTTCTTC.

This clonotype was picked up many times. V is TRBV10-2 and J is TRBJ2-1; 12 bases fit TRBD2. Trimming cost V 8 bases and J 4 bases; bases outside gene matches: 6. The CDR3 is 15 residues long. CDR1 and CDR2 from the germline V gene are WSHSY and SAAADI. CDR3 DNA: TGCGCCAGCGCCCCACTAGCGGGGGGATACAATGAGCAGTTCTTC. Protein sequence: CASAPLAGGYNEQFF.

This chain links TRBV6-5 with TRBJ1-1, with D uncertain. The germline V and J ends were trimmed by 4 bases and 1 base, with 10 bases remaining between them. Germline CDR1 is MNHEY and CDR2 is SVGAGI. The CDR3 consists of 14 residues. In nucleotides, the CDR3 is TGTGCCAGCAGTTTCCTTCGACAGAACACTGAAGCTTTCTTT. It is translated as CASSFLRQNTEAFF.

This chain links TRBV12-3 or TRBV12-4 with TRBJ1-3, with D perhaps TRBD1 (6 bases). V was cut by 5 bases and J by 4 bases, with 15 bases left in between. This CDR3 has 15 residues. The CDR3 DNA follows: TGTGCCAGCAGTCCAACAGGGTCCGCAGGAAACACCATATATTTT. Protein sequence: CASSPTGSAGNTIYF.

The gene calls are TRBV20-1 and TRBJ2-1, with 11 bases fitting TRBD2. Losses at the gene ends were 1 base for V and 0 bases for J; bases not matched to a gene: 5. Germline CDR1 reads DFQATT; CDR2 reads SNEGSKA (reference sequence). The CDR3 has 17 residues. Here the CDR3 reads CSARASGRSTSYNEQFF. In DNA form, the CDR3 reads TGCAGTGCTAGAGCTAGCGGGAGGTCTACCTCCTACAATGAGCAGTTCTTC.

The V call is TRBV7-2, the J call TRBJ1-4; D gene ambiguous. CDR1 and CDR2 from the germline V gene are SGHTA and FQGNSA. The V end was cut by 5 bases, the J end by 2 bases, with 12 bases between. There are 15 residues in the CDR3. CDR3: CASSPQLFTNEKLFF. The CDR3 DNA reads as TGTGCCAGCAGCCCCCAGTTGTTTACTAATGAAAAACTGTTTTTT.

J is TRBJ2-1 and V is TRBV7-2, with 10 bases that match TRBD2. This CDR3 is built from 15 residues. Per germline, CDR1 SGHTA and CDR2 FQGNSA. The V segment lost 5 bases and the J segment 9 bases; nucleotides outside the gene matches: 10. The CDR3 is CASSPGLAGAVEQFF. The CDR3, as DNA: TGTGCCAGCAGCCCCGGGCTAGCGGGAGCTGTTGAGCAGTTCTTC.

There are a few counts of this clonotype. This chain links TRBV9 with TRBJ2-3; unclear D gene. The germline V gene encodes CDR1 SGDLS and CDR2 YYNGEE. Trimming stripped 0 bases from V and 0 bases from J, with 14 bases between. The CDR3 is 17 residues long. CDR3 bases: TGTGCCAGCAGCGTAGCTCCTAGGACGGGCAGCACAGATACGCAGTATTTT. Protein sequence: CASSVAPRTGSTDTQYF. Using reference TRBV9 and TRBJ2-3 for the parts outside the CDR3, the full variable domain is DSGVTQTPKHLITATGQRVTLRCSPRSGDLSVYWYQQSLDQGLQFLIQYYNGEERAKGNILERFSAQQFPDLHSELNLSSLELGDSALYFCASSVAPRTGSTDTQYFGPGTRLTVL.

The table lists this clonotype with a few counts. The chain uses TRBV20-1 and TRBJ2-1, with D maybe TRBD2 (5 bases). V was shortened by 0 bases and J by 12 bases, with 12 bases between the two germline ends. The CDR3 has 12 amino acids. Germline V CDR1 and CDR2: DFQATT, SNEGSKA (reference sequence). The CDR3 bases are TGCAGTGCTAGAGATGCGGGTTACGGGCAGTTCTTC. Residues: CSARDAGYGQFF.

This clonotype was detected only a few times. The chain carries TRBV4-2 and TRBJ2-1; 7 bases fit TRBD1. Germline lookup yields CDR1 LGHNA and CDR2 YNFKEQ. J was trimmed by 7 bases and V by 3 bases; bases with no gene match: 6. The CDR3 is 14 amino acids. Here the CDR3 reads CASSQPGQTNEQFF. CDR3 coding DNA: TGTGCCAGCAGCCAGCCGGGACAGACGAATGAGCAGTTCTTC.

The chain has TRBV15 and TRBJ1-2; weak D call: TRBD1 (6 bases). The CDR3 contains 15 residues. CDR1 is LNHNV and CDR2 is YYDKDF in the germline V gene (reference sequence). Trimming shortened V by 0 bases and J by 4 bases, and 12 bases separated the two germline ends. CDR3 residues: CATSRDFGTSYGYTF. Written as DNA, the CDR3 is TGTGCCACCAGCAGAGATTTTGGGACAAGCTATGGCTACACCTTC.

V is TRBV11-2 and J is TRBJ2-3; TRBD1 is a possible D gene (5 bases). Germline values: CDR1 SGHAT, CDR2 FQNNGV. Trimming shortened V by 3 bases and J by 6 bases, and 16 bases separated the two germline ends. The CDR3 totals 15 residues. This chain's CDR3 is CASSFRTSSGDTQYF. CDR3 DNA: TGTGCCAGCAGCTTCCGGACCTCTTCAGGGGATACGCAGTATTTT.

The sample holds a few counts of this clonotype. This chain connects TRBV2 to TRBJ2-5; D remains ambiguous. CDR1 and CDR2 (germline): SNHLY, FYNNEI. CDR3 length: 14 amino acids. Trimming cost V 7 bases and J 5 bases, with 17 bases left between them. Written as DNA, the CDR3 is TGTGCCAGCATGCTCCTAGACTCCTCTGAGACCCAGTACTTC. This encodes CASMLLDSSETQYF.

The J gene is TRBJ2-5, the V gene TRBV2; TRBD2 might be the D (6 bases). V was trimmed by 4 bases and J by 13 bases, leaving 19 bases between them. The V gene's germline CDR1 is SNHLY and CDR2 FYNNEI. The CDR3 has 13 residues. The CDR3 DNA reads as TGTGCCAGCAGTGTGGGACTTCTCGGGGAGCTGTACTTC. It encodes CASSVGLLGELYF.

Concerning this clonotype: Relative to the germline gene, one junction end is altered; a read error may explain this. This chain links TRBV7-9 with TRBJ2-4; 7 nucleotides align to TRBD2. Germline CDR1 is SEHNR and CDR2 is FQNEAQ (reference sequence). The CDR3 is made up of 14 amino acids. The CDR3 sequence: CASSLSGAKNTQYF. The CDR3 nucleotides are TGTGCCAGCAGCCTCAGCGGGGCCAAAAACACTCAGTACTTC.

This sequence joins TRBV20-1 and TRBJ1-6; possible D gene TRBD1, 6 bases. CDR3 length: 12 residues. Germline CDR1 DFQATT, CDR2 SNEGSKA (reference sequence). V was shortened by 0 bases and J by 14 bases, with 11 bases between the two germline ends. CDR3: CSARDLKGALHF. The CDR3 nucleotides read TGCAGTGCTAGAGATCTTAAGGGGGCCCTCCACTTT.

This clonotype was found many times. The J gene is TRBJ2-7, the V gene TRBV2; TRBD2 matches at 10 bases. The CDR3 runs 15 residues. The trim removed 3 bases at V and 2 bases at J, leaving 4 bases unmatched. Germline-derived CDR1 and CDR2 are SNHLY and FYNNEI. CDR3: CASSDGTSVPYEQYF. CDR3 sequence (DNA): TGTGCCAGCAGTGACGGGACTAGCGTCCCCTACGAGCAGTACTTC.

This clonotype was seen only a few times. The chain couples TRBV20-1 to TRBJ2-7; possibly TRBD2 for D (7 bases). The CDR3 runs 14 residues. CDR1 and CDR2 (germline): DFQATT, SNEGSKA (reference sequence). V was shortened by 3 bases and J by 2 bases, with 14 bases between the two germline ends. As DNA, the CDR3 is TGCAGTGCTAGTCTCGGGGGGCCCCCCTACGAGCAGTACTTC. It encodes CSASLGGPPYEQYF.

V and J are TRBV20-1 and TRBJ2-1; D might be TRBD1 or TRBD2, each matching 5 bases. V was cut by 6 bases and J by 6 bases, with 15 bases left in between. Germline assignment: CDR1 DFQATT and CDR2 SNEGSKA (reference sequence). The CDR3 contains 13 residues. CDR3 region: CSAPTRGGNEQFF. The CDR3 DNA reads as TGCAGTGCCCCCACCCGGGGCGGCAATGAGCAGTTCTTC.

A remark on this clonotype: At one end the junction does not follow the germline gene, possibly because of a read error. The chain uses TRBV6-1 and TRBJ1-2; D call uncertain. CDR3 length equals 15 residues. Germline V gene lookup returns CDR1 MNHNS and CDR2 SASEGT. The CDR3 reads CAGSEREGINYGYTF. The CDR3 region has the DNA TGTGCCGGCAGTGAAAGGGAAGGAATTAACTATGGCTACACCTTC.

The DNA of the CDR3 is TGTGCCAGCAGTGAATATAATATTTACGAGCAGTACTTC. This gives the protein CASSEYNIYEQYF. The chain is built from TRBV25-1 and TRBJ2-7; D remains unclear. Germline lookup yields CDR1 MGHDK and CDR2 SYGVNS. The V end was cut by 0 bases, the J end by 4 bases, with 7 bases between. The CDR3 spans 13 residues.

The V gene is TRBV5-1, the J gene TRBJ2-4; D remains ambiguous. Trimming removed 3 bases from V and 0 bases from J, with 13 bases in between. CDR1 and CDR2 from the germline V gene are SGHRS and YFSETQ. The CDR3 has 16 residues. The CDR3: CASSSTAAIAKNIQYF. CDR3 nucleotide sequence: TGCGCCAGCAGCTCGACTGCCGCCATAGCCAAAAACATTCAGTACTTC.

This clonotype has only a few counts. The genes are TRBV20-1 and TRBJ2-3; 8 bases line up with TRBD2. The CDR3 contains 16 residues. V shed 8 bases and J 4 bases; nucleotides not matched to a gene: 17. Germline assignment: CDR1 DFQATT and CDR2 SNEGSKA (reference sequence). In DNA, the CDR3 is TGCAGTTCCCATGTTCTGATCGGGGGGGCAGCAGATACGCAGTATTTT. Amino acids: CSSHVLIGGAADTQYF.

This clonotype was detected a few times. The chain uses TRBV7-2 and TRBJ2-3; 15 nucleotides line up with TRBD2. V trimming: 2 bases; J trimming: 3 bases; junction bases outside the gene matches: 9. Germline values: CDR1 SGHTA, CDR2 FQGNSA. The CDR3 spans 19 residues. In DNA, the CDR3 is TGTGCCAGCAGCTTAAACGGGTGGACTAGCGGGAGGGGAACAGATACGCAGTATTTT. It yields the protein CASSLNGWTSGRGTDTQYF.

This clonotype showed up many times. This chain uses TRBV27 with TRBJ2-3; the match to TRBD1 covers 9 bases. The CDR3 has 15 amino acids. Looked up from germline, CDR1 is MNHEY and CDR2 is SMNVEV (reference sequence). With V trimmed by 4 bases and J by 1 base, 3 bases remained unmatched. Here the CDR3 reads CASSSRTGGTDTQYF. CDR3 nucleotides: TGTGCCAGCAGTTCCAGGACAGGGGGCACAGATACGCAGTATTTT.

The chain couples TRBV6-6 to TRBJ1-1; no firm D call. Germline V CDR1 and CDR2: MNHNY, SVGAGI (reference sequence). This CDR3 spans 14 amino acids. V lost 2 bases, J lost 1 base, and 8 bases lay in between. CDR3 in DNA: TGTGCCAGCAGTTACAGGGAATCGAACACTGAAGCTTTCTTT. Translated: CASSYRESNTEAFF.

The sample holds many counts of this clonotype. In nucleotides, the CDR3 is TGTGCCAGCACCCATAGCGGGGGTTCCTACGAGCAGTACTTC. It translates to CASTHSGGSYEQYF. This chain links TRBV12-3 or TRBV12-4 with TRBJ2-7, with TRBD2 identical over 9 bases. J lost 1 base, V lost 7 bases, and 5 bases had no gene match. This CDR3 contains 14 residues.

This CDR3 is CASRLPSTGNTEAFF. In nucleotides, the CDR3 is TGTGCCAGCAGACTCCCTTCGACAGGGAACACTGAAGCTTTCTTT. The chain is built from TRBV28 and TRBJ1-1; TRBD1 might be the D (6 bases). The CDR3 is 15 residues long. Germline assignment: CDR1 MDHEN and CDR2 SYDVKM. With 6 bases removed from V and 1 base from J, the gap between germline ends came to 15 bases. Based on the CDR3 plus reference TRBV28 and TRBJ1-1, the full variable domain is DVKVTQSSRYLVKRTGEKVFLECVQDMDHENMFWYRQDPGLGLRLIYFSYDVKMKEKGDIPEGYSVSREKKERFSLILESASTNQTSMYLCASRLPSTGNTEAFFGQGTRLTVV.